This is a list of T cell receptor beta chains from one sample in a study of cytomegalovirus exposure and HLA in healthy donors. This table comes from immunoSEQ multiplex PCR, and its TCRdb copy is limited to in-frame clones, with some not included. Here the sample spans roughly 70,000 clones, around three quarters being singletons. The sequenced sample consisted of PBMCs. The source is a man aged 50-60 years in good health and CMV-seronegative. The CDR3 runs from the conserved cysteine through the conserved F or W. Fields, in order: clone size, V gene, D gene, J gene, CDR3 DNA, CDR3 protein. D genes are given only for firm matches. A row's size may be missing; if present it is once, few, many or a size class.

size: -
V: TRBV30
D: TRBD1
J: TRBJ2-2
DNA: TGTGCCTGGTCCCGGGACAGGGGGGGGACCGGGGAGCTGTTTTTT
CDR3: CAWSRDRGGTGELFF

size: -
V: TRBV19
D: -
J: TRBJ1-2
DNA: TGTGCCAGTAGTATAGATATAAACAGGGAGAATGGCTACACCTTC
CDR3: CASSIDINRENGYTF

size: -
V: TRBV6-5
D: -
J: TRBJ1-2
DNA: TGCGCCAGCAGTTACTCACAGGGAAAACTTGGCTACACCTTC
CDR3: CASSYSQGKLGYTF

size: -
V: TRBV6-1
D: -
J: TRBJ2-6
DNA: TGTGCCAGCAGGGCCTCGTTCTCTGGGGCCAACGTCCTGACTTTC
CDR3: CASRASFSGANVLTF

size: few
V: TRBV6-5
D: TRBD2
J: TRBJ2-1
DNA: TGTGCCAGCAGCACCTGGGGGGGGGCCTACAATGAGCAGTTCTTC
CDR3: CASSTWGGAYNEQFF

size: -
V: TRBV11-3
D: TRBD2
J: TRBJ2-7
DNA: TGTGCCAGCAGCTTAAGCGGGAGCTACGAGCAGTACTTC
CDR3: CASSLSGSYEQYF

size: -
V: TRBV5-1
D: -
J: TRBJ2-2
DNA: TGCGCCAGCAGCTTGGGACGGGGAAACACCGGGGAGCTGTTTTTT
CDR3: CASSLGRGNTGELFF

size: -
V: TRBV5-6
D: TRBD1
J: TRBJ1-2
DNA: TGTGCCAGCAGCTTAAACCAGGGGGTCATCGGCTACACCTTC
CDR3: CASSLNQGVIGYTF

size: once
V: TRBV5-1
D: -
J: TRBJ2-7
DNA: TGCGCCAGCAGCGCGGGACAGTTGAACGAGCAGTACTTC
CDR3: CASSAGQLNEQYF

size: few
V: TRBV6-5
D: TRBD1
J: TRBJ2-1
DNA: TGTGCCAGCAGTTACAGGTCAGGGGGTCCCAGCAATGAGCAGTTCTTC
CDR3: CASSYRSGGPSNEQFF

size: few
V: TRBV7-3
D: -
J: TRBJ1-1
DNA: TGTGCCAGCAGCTTATTCTCTATGACTGAAGCTTTCTTT
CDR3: CASSLFSMTEAFF

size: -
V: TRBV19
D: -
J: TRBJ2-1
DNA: TGTGCCAGTAGCGCGGTTTCGGATGGCGATGAGCAGTTCTTC
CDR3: CASSAVSDGDEQFF

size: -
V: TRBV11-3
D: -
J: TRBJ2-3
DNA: TGTGCCAGCAGCTTCCGGGGGGATACGCAGTATTTT
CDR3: CASSFRGDTQYF

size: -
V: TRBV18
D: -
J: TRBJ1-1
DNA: TGTGCCAGCTCATTCAGGGAGGAGGACACTGAAGCTTTCTTT
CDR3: CASSFREEDTEAFF

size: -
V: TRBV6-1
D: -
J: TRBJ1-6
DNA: TGTGCCAGCAGTGAACCTGGCAGGGATTCTTCACCCCTCCACTTT
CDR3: CASSEPGRDSSPLHF

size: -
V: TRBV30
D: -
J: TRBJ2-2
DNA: TGTGCCTGGAGACCCAAATCGAGCACCGGGGAGCTGTTTTTT
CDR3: CAWRPKSSTGELFF

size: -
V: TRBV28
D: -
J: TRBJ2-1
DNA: TGTGCCAGCAGTCTAGAGAAGGGGGGGCGGCAGTTCTTC
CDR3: CASSLEKGGRQFF

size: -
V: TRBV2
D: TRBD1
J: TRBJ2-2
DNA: TGTGCCAGCAGTCCCCCCTGGGACAGGGGAACCGGGGAGCTGTTTTTT
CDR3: CASSPPWDRGTGELFF

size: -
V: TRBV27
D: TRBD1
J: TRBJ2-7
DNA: TGTGCCAGCAGTATGGGACAGGGTGGCTACGAGCAGTACTTC
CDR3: CASSMGQGGYEQYF

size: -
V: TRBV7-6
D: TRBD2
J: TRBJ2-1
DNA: TGTGCCAGCAGCTTACATCCGGGGGGGGAGGATGAGCAGTTCTTC
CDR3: CASSLHPGGEDEQFF

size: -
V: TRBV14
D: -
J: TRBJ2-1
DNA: TGTGCCAGCAGCCAACCCCGACTACAAAAGAACAATGAGCAGTTCTTC
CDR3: CASSQPRLQKNNEQFF

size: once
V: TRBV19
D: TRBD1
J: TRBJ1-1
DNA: TGTGCCAGTAGTATTTGGTCCCAGGGGGAGACTGAAGCTTTCTTT
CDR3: CASSIWSQGETEAFF

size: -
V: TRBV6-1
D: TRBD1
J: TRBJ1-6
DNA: TGTGCCAGCAGTGAAAGGACAGGGACACGGTCACCCCTCCACTTT
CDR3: CASSERTGTRSPLHF

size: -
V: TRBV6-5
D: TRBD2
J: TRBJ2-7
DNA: TGTGCCAGCAGTTACCGCGGTAGGGAGGGCGAGCAGTACTTC
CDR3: CASSYRGREGEQYF

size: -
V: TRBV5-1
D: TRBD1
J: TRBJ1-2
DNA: TGCGCCAGCAGCTTAGGAATGGACAGGGAGGATGGTGGCTACACCTTC
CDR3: CASSLGMDREDGGYTF